Following are 21 T cell receptor beta chains from one sample sequenced in a study of T-cell memory formation after mild COVID-19. TCRdb redid the calling of the 5' RACE reads with MiXCR, one entry per CDR3 protein. The sample has roughly 110,000 distinct CDR3 sequences, 9.5% to 15% seen once. Sequenced: PBMCs or a T cell subset sorted from them (not recorded which). The receptors here all came from an adult woman who had mild COVID-19 (a few samples of this study predate the infection). Cell type and time point are not known.

This clonotype showed up just once. The gene calls are TRBV7-8 and TRBJ1-1; D not certain. The V end was cut by 3 bases, the J end by 5 bases, with 13 bases between. This CDR3 comprises 14 residues. The germline CDR1 and CDR2 sequences are SGHVS and FQNEAQ. The CDR3 sequence is CASSLDPMGTEAFF. The DNA of the CDR3 is TGTGCCAGCAGCTTGGACCCCATGGGTACTGAAGCTTTCTTT.

This clonotype turned up a few times. The rearrangement joins TRBV6-6 to TRBJ1-1; unclear D gene. Trimming cost V 3 bases and J 0 bases, with 17 bases left between them. This CDR3 region has 17 residues. The germline V gene encodes CDR1 MNHNY and CDR2 SVGAGI (reference sequence). The CDR3 protein is CASSYNPPGSVNTEAFF. In DNA form, the CDR3 reads TGTGCCAGCAGTTATAACCCCCCAGGTTCGGTGAACACTGAAGCTTTCTTT.

This clonotype has just a few counts. This chain uses TRBV6-5 with TRBJ2-1; a possible D gene is TRBD1 (5 bases). CDR1 and CDR2 (germline): MNHEY, SVGAGI. V shed 2 bases and J shed 8 bases, with 16 bases lying between them. This CDR3 contains 15 residues. The DNA for the CDR3 is TGTGCCAGCAGTTACGGTCAGGGTCATGTGGATGAGCAGTTCTTC. It translates to CASSYGQGHVDEQFF.

This clonotype was observed a handful of times. The gene calls are TRBV20-1 and TRBJ2-7; D uncertain. Germline V gene data show CDR1 as DFQATT and CDR2 as SNEGSKA (reference sequence). The V end was cut by 5 bases, the J end by 7 bases, with 18 bases between. CDR3 length: 13 amino acids. The CDR3 is CSASRDAPWEQYF. In DNA form, the CDR3 reads TGCAGTGCTTCACGAGACGCCCCATGGGAGCAGTACTTC.

V and J are TRBV29-1 and TRBJ2-7; 7 bases are shared with TRBD1. The CDR3 extends over 12 amino acids. CDR1 is SQVTM, CDR2 ANQGSEA, per germline. In DNA form, the CDR3 reads TGCCTCGGACAGGAGAACCACTACGAGCAGTACTTC. It is translated as CLGQENHYEQYF.

The chain is built from TRBV29-1 and TRBJ2-1, with TRBD1 matching over 8 bases. This CDR3 comprises 15 residues. The V segment lost 2 bases and the J segment 6 bases; nucleotides outside the gene matches: 9. From germline, CDR1 is SQVTM and CDR2 ANQGSEA. This CDR3 is CSVESWQGAGNEQFF. The CDR3 nucleotides read TGCAGCGTTGAATCTTGGCAGGGGGCGGGCAATGAGCAGTTCTTC.

This clonotype appeared a few times. The DNA of the CDR3 is TGCGCCAGCAGCCAAGATTGGGTTCCTAGCGGGAGATTGATTGATGACGAGCAGTACTTC. Translation: CASSQDWVPSGRLIDDEQYF. This chain connects TRBV4-3 to TRBJ2-7, with 10 bases that match TRBD2. V dropped 0 bases and J dropped 5; count of bases not matched to a gene: 19. From germline, CDR1 is LGHNA and CDR2 YSLEER. This CDR3 spans 20 amino acids.

This clonotype appeared once. V is TRBV6-5 and J is TRBJ1-2, with 9 bases matching TRBD1. Germline CDR1 and CDR2: MNHEY and SVGAGI. J lost 2 bases, V lost 6 bases, and 4 bases had no gene match. The CDR3 totals 14 residues. CDR3 in amino acids: CASRGQGYNYGYTF. As DNA, the CDR3 is TGTGCCAGCAGAGGACAGGGGTACAACTATGGCTACACCTTC.

For the CDR3, the DNA is TGTGCCAGCAGCCAAGAAGGGGGACGGACGAACACTGAAGCTTTCTTT. Amino acid sequence: CASSQEGGRTNTEAFF. This rearrangement joins TRBV4-2 to TRBJ1-1, with D perhaps TRBD1 (6 bases). The V gene lost 0 bases and the J gene lost 1 base, with 12 bases spanning the gap. The CDR3 totals 16 residues. Germline values: CDR1 LGHNA, CDR2 YNFKEQ.

This clonotype was detected a few times. The V call is TRBV6-5, the J call TRBJ2-6, with D uncertain. This CDR3 comprises 14 residues. Germline CDR1 reads MNHEY; CDR2 reads SVGAGI. V lost 8 bases, J lost 1 base, and 9 bases lay in between. The CDR3 sequence: CASRLGSGANVLTF. The CDR3 DNA is TGTGCCAGCCGACTGGGATCTGGGGCCAACGTCCTGACTTTC.

The rearrangement links TRBV4-3 to TRBJ1-2; D is unresolved. With 5 bases removed from V and 5 bases from J, the gap between germline ends came to 24 bases. Germline loops: CDR1 LGHNA, CDR2 YSLEER. This CDR3 comprises 17 residues. CDR3 region: CASSSQRMSDTGYGYTF. The DNA of the CDR3 is TGCGCCAGCAGCTCACAAAGGATGAGTGACACGGGTTATGGCTACACCTTC.

In its sample, this clonotype was seen many times. The chain joins TRBV12-3 or TRBV12-4 to TRBJ2-3; D remains ambiguous. The CDR3 length is 12 residues. The ends were cut back, 8 bases at V and 1 base at J, with 7 bases in the middle. The CDR3, as DNA: TGTGCCAGCTTCGACGGCACAGATACGCAGTATTTT. This codes for CASFDGTDTQYF.

This rearrangement joins TRBV24-1 to TRBJ2-5; 13 bases align to TRBD2. This CDR3 region has 16 residues. Germline CDR1 reads KGHDR; CDR2 reads SFDVKD. After removal of 1 base from V and 2 bases from J, the junction contained 0 bases not matched to a gene. The CDR3 DNA sequence: TGTGCCACCAGTGATTTACTAGCGGGGGGGCAAGAGACCCAGTACTTC. Protein: CATSDLLAGGQETQYF.

V and J are TRBV13 and TRBJ2-3; D gene ambiguous. The V end lost 5 bases, the J end lost 6 bases, and 12 bases lay between the germline ends. Germline values: CDR1 PRHDT, CDR2 FYEKMQ (reference sequence). This CDR3 region has 13 residues. DNA for the CDR3: TGTGCCAGCAGCCCAGTAAGAGGCGATACGCAGTATTTT. It yields the protein CASSPVRGDTQYF. The variable domain in full, completed from reference TRBV13 and TRBJ2-3, reads AAGVIQSPRHLIKEKRETATLKCYPIPRHDTVYWYQQGPGQDPQFLISFYEKMQSDKGSIPDRFSAQQFSDYHSELNMSSLELGDSALYFCASSPVRGDTQYFGPGTRLTVL.

V is TRBV7-6 and J is TRBJ2-1; perhaps TRBD2 as D (7 bases). V lost 1 base and J 0 bases, leaving 13 bases between the germline ends. The CDR3 is 17 residues long. Germline V gene lookup returns CDR1 SGHVS and CDR2 FNYEAQ. The CDR3 loop reads CASSLVGGPSSYNEQFF. DNA of the CDR3: TGTGCCAGCAGCTTAGTGGGGGGGCCGAGCTCCTACAATGAGCAGTTCTTC.

The V and J genes are TRBV4-1 and TRBJ2-1, with 9 nucleotides matching TRBD1. The germline CDR1 and CDR2 sequences are MGHRA and YSYEKL. Trimming at V came to 4 bases and at J to 0 bases, leaving 4 bases not matched to a gene. The CDR3 runs to 16 residues. The CDR3 reads CASSLSQGASYNEQFF. The CDR3 region has the DNA TGCGCCAGCAGCCTTTCACAGGGGGCCTCCTACAATGAGCAGTTCTTC.

In DNA, the CDR3 is TGTGCCAGCAGCCAACGGACAGGGAGCTCCTACAATGAGCAGTTCTTC. Its protein product is CASSQRTGSSYNEQFF. The chain combines TRBV14 with TRBJ2-1, with TRBD1 matching over 8 bases. The length of the CDR3 is 16 residues. Per the germline V gene, CDR1 is SGHDN and CDR2 is FVKESK. The J segment lost 0 bases and the V segment lost 2 bases, leaving 3 bases of the junction unmatched.

Ten or more counts support this clonotype. The chain has TRBV4-3 and TRBJ2-3, with D possibly being TRBD2 (6 bases). The CDR3 sequence is 15 residues long. Trimming stripped 1 base from V and 0 bases from J, with 8 bases between. Germline-derived CDR1 and CDR2 are LGHNA and YSLEER. The CDR3 DNA reads as TGCGCCAGCAGCCAAGTTGGAGGGAGCACAGATACGCAGTATTTT. It translates to CASSQVGGSTDTQYF.

This clonotype was counted a few times. The chain employs TRBV29-1 and TRBJ1-1, with 11 bases matching TRBD1. The CDR3 is 14 residues long. CDR1 and CDR2 from the germline V gene are SQVTM and ANQGSEA. CDR3 DNA: TGCAGTACCCGGACAGGGGGCGCCTGGACTGAAGCTTTCTTT. Translation gives CSTRTGGAWTEAFF.

The chain combines TRBV25-1 with TRBJ1-2; D perhaps matches TRBD1 (5 bases). The V gene's germline CDR1 is MGHDK and CDR2 SYGVNS. Trimming took 4 bases from V and 6 from J, leaving 9 bases between them. The CDR3 totals 12 residues. CDR3 nucleotide sequence: TGTGCCAGCAGTGTCTGGGGGGATGGCTACACCTTC. Translating it yields CASSVWGDGYTF.

This clonotype appeared a few times. The chain couples TRBV15 to TRBJ2-5; D may be TRBD1 (6 bases). This CDR3 has 16 amino acids. CDR1 LNHNV and CDR2 YYDKDF come from the germline V gene (reference sequence). V lost 5 bases to trimming and J lost 2 bases, with 18 bases between them. CDR3 in amino acids: CATSPWIPGQQETQYF. DNA for the CDR3: TGTGCCACCAGCCCTTGGATTCCCGGACAGCAAGAGACCCAGTACTTC.